In this sample, the clone carrying this TCR beta chain turned up many times. The TCR beta CDR3 regions underwent amplification using RNA transcripts as the source. The HTBI primer set served for first-round RT-PCR of the TCR CDR3. TCRdb passed the multiplex PCR reads through MiXCR, listing each CDR3 protein once. The sample lists about 360,000 distinct CDR3 sequences, approximately 19% occurring once. The sample belongs to a study of T cells in Graves' hyperthyroidism and ophthalmopathy. The V gene end was trimmed by 7 bases and the J gene end by 10 bases; junction bases not matched to a gene: 6. This CDR3 comprises 11 residues.

The chain employs TRBV12-3 or TRBV12-4 and TRBJ1-1; 7 bases are a match to TRBD1. The sample taken for sequencing was blood. The clonotype comes from a young woman with Graves' hyperthyroidism. CDR3 coding DNA: TGTGCCAGCAATCGACAGGGAATAGCTTTCTTT. This gives the protein CASNRQGIAFF.